Listed below are T cell receptor beta chains from one sample, sequenced in a study of identical twins. TCRdb called the 5' RACE reads again in MiXCR, with one record for every CDR3 protein. The sample records a few hundred thousand distinct CDR3 sequences, 14% being singletons. These data were likewise used in another study, on yellow fever vaccine responses in identical twins.

The sequencing input was CD4+ T cells sorted from blood. These receptors were collected from a woman younger than 35 in good health. Each CDR3 is given with its conserved first and last residue. The D gene is left open where the match is weak. Clone size appears in some rows only: once, few, many, or a class for an expanded clone.

clone size: -; J gene: TRBJ2-5; D gene: -; V gene: TRBV15; CDR3 DNA: TGTGCCACCAGCAGAGGACAGCGAGGAGAGACCCAGTACTTC; CDR3 protein: CATSRGQRGETQYF
clone size: -; J gene: TRBJ2-7; D gene: -; V gene: TRBV4-3; CDR3 DNA: TGCGCCAGCAGCCTAGCGGACAGGTCAACACTCTACGAGCAGTACTTC; CDR3 protein: CASSLADRSTLYEQYF
clone size: -; J gene: TRBJ2-4; D gene: TRBD1; V gene: TRBV7-2; CDR3 DNA: TGTGCCAGCAGCTGGACAGGGGGCAAAAACATTCAGTACTTC; CDR3 protein: CASSWTGGKNIQYF
clone size: -; J gene: TRBJ2-4; D gene: -; V gene: TRBV10-1; CDR3 DNA: TGCGCCAGCGGGGACATAGCCAAAAACATTCAGTACTTC; CDR3 protein: CASGDIAKNIQYF
clone size: -; J gene: TRBJ2-7; D gene: TRBD2; V gene: TRBV5-6; CDR3 DNA: TGTGCCAGCAGCTTGGTTGGGGCTAGCGGGAGGTATGAGCAGTACTTC; CDR3 protein: CASSLVGASGRYEQYF
clone size: -; J gene: TRBJ2-3; D gene: TRBD2; V gene: TRBV29-1; CDR3 DNA: TGCAGCGTTGAAACTAGCGGGGGGGTTACAGATACGCAGTATTTT; CDR3 protein: CSVETSGGVTDTQYF
clone size: few; J gene: TRBJ2-5; D gene: -; V gene: TRBV12-3/TRBV12-4; CDR3 DNA: TGTGCCAGCAGTTCCGACGGAAAGGGTGACGGAAAGACCCAGTACTTC; CDR3 protein: CASSSDGKGDGKTQYF
clone size: -; J gene: TRBJ1-1; D gene: -; V gene: TRBV6-2/TRBV6-3; CDR3 DNA: TGTGCCAGCAGTACCCCTAGAAGCAGCACTGAAGCTTTCTTT; CDR3 protein: CASSTPRSSTEAFF
clone size: few; J gene: TRBJ1-1; D gene: -; V gene: TRBV14; CDR3 DNA: TGTGCCAGCAGCCAAGTTTTTTCGGTCGGAAGGGGCACTGAAGCTTTCTTT; CDR3 protein: CASSQVFSVGRGTEAFF
clone size: many; J gene: TRBJ2-3; D gene: -; V gene: TRBV7-2; CDR3 DNA: TGTGCCAGCAGCGCTTCCAGCACAGATACGCAGTATTTT; CDR3 protein: CASSASSTDTQYF
clone size: few; J gene: TRBJ2-7; D gene: -; V gene: TRBV20-1; CDR3 DNA: TGCAGTGCTAGCTATGGGTACGAGCAGTACTTC; CDR3 protein: CSASYGYEQYF
clone size: few; J gene: TRBJ1-2; D gene: -; V gene: TRBV29-1; CDR3 DNA: TGCAGCGCCACCGGATCAGATAATAACTATGGCTACACCTTC; CDR3 protein: CSATGSDNNYGYTF
clone size: -; J gene: TRBJ2-2; D gene: -; V gene: TRBV7-2; CDR3 DNA: TGTGCCAGCAGCTTAGATATGGGCGGGGAGCTGTTTTTT; CDR3 protein: CASSLDMGGELFF
clone size: few; J gene: TRBJ2-2; D gene: TRBD2; V gene: TRBV7-2; CDR3 DNA: TGTGCCAGCAGCTTAAGAGCTCTAGCGGGAGCCACCGGGGAGCTGTTTTTT; CDR3 protein: CASSLRALAGATGELFF
clone size: few; J gene: TRBJ2-3; D gene: -; V gene: TRBV20-1; CDR3 DNA: TGCAGTGCCCGGGTCGAGGGAACAGATACGCAGTATTTT; CDR3 protein: CSARVEGTDTQYF
clone size: many; J gene: TRBJ1-4; D gene: -; V gene: TRBV5-1; CDR3 DNA: TGCGCCAGCAGCCCAACAGGGAGCAGTGAAAAACTGTTTTTT; CDR3 protein: CASSPTGSSEKLFF
clone size: -; J gene: TRBJ1-4; D gene: TRBD1; V gene: TRBV15; CDR3 DNA: TGTGCCACCAGCAGAGATAAAAAAATCCCGGGACAGGTCGAAAAACTGTTTTTT; CDR3 protein: CATSRDKKIPGQVEKLFF
clone size: few; J gene: TRBJ2-7; D gene: -; V gene: TRBV18; CDR3 DNA: TGTGCCAGCTCACCACGGGACGCCCACTCCTACGAGCAGTACTTC; CDR3 protein: CASSPRDAHSYEQYF
clone size: -; J gene: TRBJ2-3; D gene: TRBD2; V gene: TRBV10-3; CDR3 DNA: TGTGCCATCAGTGACCTAGCGGGTAGCACAGATACGCAGTATTTT; CDR3 protein: CAISDLAGSTDTQYF
clone size: few; J gene: TRBJ2-5; D gene: TRBD1; V gene: TRBV15; CDR3 DNA: TGTGCCACCAGCAGAGATTTGGCTGGGACAGGGCCAGAGACCCAGTACTTC; CDR3 protein: CATSRDLAGTGPETQYF
clone size: few; J gene: TRBJ2-7; D gene: TRBD2; V gene: TRBV5-1; CDR3 DNA: TGCGCCAGCAGCTTGGGCGGGGGGTACGACGAGCAGTACTTC; CDR3 protein: CASSLGGGYDEQYF
clone size: -; J gene: TRBJ2-2; D gene: TRBD2; V gene: TRBV28; CDR3 DNA: TGTGCCGGGGGGGAGGGGAACACCGGGGAGCTGTTTTTT; CDR3 protein: CAGGEGNTGELFF
clone size: -; J gene: TRBJ1-2; D gene: TRBD1; V gene: TRBV5-1; CDR3 DNA: TGCGCCAGCAGCCCCGGGACAGCTGAATTTAACTATGGCTACACCTTC; CDR3 protein: CASSPGTAEFNYGYTF
clone size: -; J gene: TRBJ2-5; D gene: TRBD2; V gene: TRBV29-1; CDR3 DNA: TGCAGCGTTGAGGGCGGGAGGGTCCGGGAGACCCAGTACTTC; CDR3 protein: CSVEGGRVRETQYF
clone size: -; J gene: TRBJ2-7; D gene: TRBD2; V gene: TRBV12-3/TRBV12-4; CDR3 DNA: TGTGCCAGTTCCCCGGGCGGGAGTATCCACGAGCAGTACTTC; CDR3 protein: CASSPGGSIHEQYF
clone size: few; J gene: TRBJ2-4; D gene: -; V gene: TRBV30; CDR3 DNA: TGTGCCTGGGGAGGACAGACAGCCAAAAACATTCAGTACTTC; CDR3 protein: CAWGGQTAKNIQYF
clone size: -; J gene: TRBJ1-2; D gene: -; V gene: TRBV27; CDR3 DNA: TGTGCCAGCAGTCCCAAACCCACGACAGGTGGCTATGGCTACACCTTC; CDR3 protein: CASSPKPTTGGYGYTF
clone size: few; J gene: TRBJ2-5; D gene: TRBD2; V gene: TRBV7-2; CDR3 DNA: TGTGCCAGCAGCCTAAGAGCGGGGGCCTCTCGGGAGACCCAGTACTTC; CDR3 protein: CASSLRAGASRETQYF
clone size: -; J gene: TRBJ2-7; D gene: -; V gene: TRBV12-3/TRBV12-4; CDR3 DNA: TGTGCCAGCAGTTTGACAGGTCTTCACGAGCAGTACTTC; CDR3 protein: CASSLTGLHEQYF
clone size: few; J gene: TRBJ2-1; D gene: -; V gene: TRBV12-3/TRBV12-4; CDR3 DNA: TGTGCCAGCACCCGAGTTCGGGGTGAGCAGTTCTTC; CDR3 protein: CASTRVRGEQFF
clone size: few; J gene: TRBJ2-4; D gene: -; V gene: TRBV2; CDR3 DNA: TGTGCCAGCGGGGGGCAAAACATTCAGTACTTC; CDR3 protein: CASGGQNIQYF
clone size: few; J gene: TRBJ2-1; D gene: -; V gene: TRBV7-2; CDR3 DNA: TGTGCCAGCAGCTTAGTCGGGAGAAGTGACAATGAGCAGTTCTTC; CDR3 protein: CASSLVGRSDNEQFF
clone size: many; J gene: TRBJ2-5; D gene: TRBD2; V gene: TRBV12-3/TRBV12-4; CDR3 DNA: TGTGCCAGCACCCCTTCCTTTGGTGGCGGGGGACTAGAGACCCAGTACTTC; CDR3 protein: CASTPSFGGGGLETQYF
clone size: many; J gene: TRBJ1-2; D gene: TRBD1; V gene: TRBV20-1; CDR3 DNA: TGCAGTGCTGCTACGGACAGGGGGCTTCTTGGCTACACCTTC; CDR3 protein: CSAATDRGLLGYTF
clone size: many; J gene: TRBJ1-1; D gene: -; V gene: TRBV7-8; CDR3 DNA: TGTGCCAGCAGCAAAACAGGGTTTAGTGAAGCTTTCTTT; CDR3 protein: CASSKTGFSEAFF
clone size: -; J gene: TRBJ2-4; D gene: -; V gene: TRBV7-9; CDR3 DNA: TGTGCCAGCAGCTTCGATCAGGCGAGAAACATTCAGTACTTC; CDR3 protein: CASSFDQARNIQYF
clone size: -; J gene: TRBJ2-5; D gene: TRBD2; V gene: TRBV7-2; CDR3 DNA: TGTGCCAGCAGCCAGAGTACTAGCGGCCTGGGGGAGACCCAGTACTTC; CDR3 protein: CASSQSTSGLGETQYF